A single sample is the source of the 32 T cell receptor beta chains below, sequenced in a study of shared clonotypes between healthy human individuals. Sequencing was performed with immunoSEQ multiplex PCR; in TCRdb, only in-frame clones are kept and a portion is missing. There are about 510,000 clones in the sample; around 79% occur only once, and approximately 13% lies in the top ten. Sequencing input: PBMCs. All receptors come from a woman aged 40 to 50 in good health. Some clones in this sample may be carry-over from other donors' samples.

This clone was detected only a few times. V usage is TRBV29-1 and J usage is TRBJ1-1; 8 bases agree with TRBD1. The CDR3 is 13 residues long. V gave up 7 bases and J gave up 1 base; unmatched junction bases: 5. From germline, CDR1 is SQVTM and CDR2 ANQGSEA. The CDR3: CSAQGQANTEAFF. In DNA, the CDR3 is TGCAGCGCCCAGGGACAGGCGAACACTGAAGCTTTCTTT.

The gene calls are TRBV11-2 and TRBJ1-4; D is uncertain. The CDR3 is 15 amino acids. Germline loops: CDR1 SGHAT, CDR2 FQNNGV. The V gene lost 0 bases and the J gene lost 6 bases, with 11 bases spanning the gap. The CDR3 protein is CASSLDRRLYEKLFF. The DNA of the CDR3 is TGTGCCAGCAGCTTAGATCGCAGGCTTTATGAAAAACTGTTTTTT.

In this sample, this clone turned up a few times. V usage is TRBV6-6 and J usage is TRBJ1-1; D not certain. V gave up 0 bases and J gave up 1 base, with 6 bases separating them. Germline V gene sequence: CDR1 MNHNY, CDR2 SVGAGI (reference sequence). This CDR3 is built from 14 residues. CDR3 sequence (DNA): TGTGCCAGCAGTTACTCCGGGGAGAACACTGAAGCTTTCTTT. This encodes CASSYSGENTEAFF.

The V and J genes are TRBV5-1 and TRBJ1-1; D is perhaps TRBD1 (5 bases). Between the trimmed V and J ends, which lost 0 bases and 5 bases, there was a span of 17 bases. The CDR3 contains 16 residues. Germline lookup yields CDR1 SGHRS and CDR2 YFSETQ. The CDR3: CASSLEGAGSWTEAFF. In DNA form, the CDR3 reads TGCGCCAGCAGCTTGGAAGGGGCAGGGAGTTGGACTGAAGCTTTCTTT.

This sequence joins TRBV6-1 and TRBJ1-4; D uncertain. Germline CDR1 is MNHNS and CDR2 is SASEGT. With 4 bases removed from V and 1 base from J, the gap between germline ends came to 10 bases. This CDR3 comprises 15 residues. The CDR3 protein is CASSALARTNEKLFF. CDR3 coding DNA: TGTGCCAGCAGTGCCCTGGCGCGAACTAATGAAAAACTGTTTTTT.

V usage is TRBV9 and J usage is TRBJ1-2, with TRBD1 as a possible D gene (5 bases). The V gene lost 0 bases and the J gene lost 0 bases, with 6 bases spanning the gap. Germline loops: CDR1 SGDLS, CDR2 YYNGEE. This CDR3 has 14 residues. Written as DNA, the CDR3 is TGTGCCAGCAGCGTAGGGGACCCTAACTATGGCTACACCTTC. Encoded protein: CASSVGDPNYGYTF.

This clone was counted between two and nine times. The J gene is TRBJ1-1, the V gene TRBV19; no firm D call. The ends were cut back, 3 bases at V and 0 bases at J, with 8 bases in the middle. The CDR3 covers 14 residues. Germline lookup yields CDR1 LNHDA and CDR2 SQIVND (reference sequence). The CDR3 DNA reads as TGTGCCAGTAGTATTGGACTGTTGAACACTGAAGCTTTCTTT. Its translation: CASSIGLLNTEAFF. Using reference TRBV19 and TRBJ1-1 for the parts outside the CDR3, the full variable domain is DGGITQSPKYLFRKEGQNVTLSCEQNLNHDAMYWYRQDPGQGLRLIYYSQIVNDFQKGDIAEGYSVSREKKESFPLTVTSAQKNPTAFYLCASSIGLLNTEAFFGQGTRLTVV.

The CDR3: CASSAPSGSNDEQFF. The CDR3, as DNA: TGTGCCAGCAGTGCCCCTAGCGGGAGTAACGATGAGCAGTTCTTC. V and J are TRBV6-1 and TRBJ2-1; 10 bases are shared with TRBD2. From germline, CDR1 is MNHNS and CDR2 SASEGT. This CDR3 is built from 15 residues. Germline trimming cut 4 bases from V and 8 bases from J; bases unmatched to any gene: 8.

The genes are TRBV11-3 and TRBJ2-1; 14 bases are shared with TRBD2. CDR1 is SGHNT and CDR2 is YENEEA in the germline V gene. J lost 6 bases, V lost 5 bases, and 3 bases had no gene match. The CDR3 spans 15 residues. The CDR3 nucleotides are TGTGCCAGCAGCACAGGGACTAGCGGGAGCAATGAGCAGTTCTTC. Its protein product is CASSTGTSGSNEQFF.

The chain joins TRBV28 to TRBJ1-2; a possible D gene is TRBD1 (6 bases). V lost 5 bases, J lost 8 bases, and 21 bases lay in between. Germline CDR1 and CDR2: MDHEN and SYDVKM. The CDR3 length is 15 residues. CDR3 protein: CASSPGTSDPRGYTF. Written as DNA, the CDR3 is TGTGCCAGCAGTCCCGGGACATCTGACCCGAGGGGCTACACCTTC.

The rearrangement uses TRBV18 and TRBJ2-7; 7 bases fit TRBD1. V lost 9 bases to trimming and J lost 2 bases; unmatched junction nucleotides: 7. The CDR3 is 13 residues long. Germline V gene data show CDR1 as KGHSH and CDR2 as LQKENI. The CDR3 nucleotides read TGTGCCAGTACGACAGGGCCGACCTACGAGCAGTACTTC. Amino acids: CASTTGPTYEQYF.

This clone was seen a single time. The chain carries TRBV27 and TRBJ2-1; TRBD2 agrees at 10 bases. V dropped 7 bases and J dropped 6; count of bases not matched to a gene: 9. Germline CDR1 reads MNHEY; CDR2 reads SMNVEV (reference sequence). The CDR3 totals 15 residues. The chain's CDR3 is CASTRWASGSNEQFF. The CDR3 DNA follows: TGTGCCAGCACCCGGTGGGCTAGCGGGAGCAATGAGCAGTTCTTC.

This clone has only a few counts. The V and J genes are TRBV28 and TRBJ1-5; 9 bases align to TRBD1. Unmatched junction bases numbered 6, after V lost 6 bases and J lost 3 bases. Germline-derived CDR1 and CDR2 are MDHEN and SYDVKM. The CDR3 has 15 residues. The DNA of the CDR3 is TGTGCCAGCAGACCCGGGACAGGGTACAATCAGCCCCAGCATTTT. Translating it yields CASRPGTGYNQPQHF.

The chain has TRBV5-6 and TRBJ1-2; 7 nucleotides line up with TRBD1. The V and J ends lost 4 bases and 1 base, in that order; junction bases with no gene match: 4. Per the germline V gene, CDR1 is SGHDT and CDR2 is YYEEEE. This CDR3 spans 14 amino acids. This CDR3 is CASSPGQYNYGYTF. In DNA, the CDR3 is TGTGCCAGCAGCCCGGGACAGTATAACTATGGCTACACCTTC.

The chain couples TRBV29-1 to TRBJ2-3; D is ambiguous. CDR1 and CDR2 (germline): SQVTM, ANQGSEA. V dropped 1 base and J dropped 2 bases, with 7 bases sitting between them. The length of the CDR3 is 13 residues. The CDR3 nucleotides are TGCAGCGTTGAAGGGGGAAACACAGATACGCAGTATTTT. This gives the protein CSVEGGNTDTQYF.

This chain joins TRBV7-2 and TRBJ1-2; TRBD1 aligns across 7 bases. V lost 0 bases and J lost 4; bases outside the gene matches: 5. Germline CDR1 reads SGHTA; CDR2 reads FQGNSA. The CDR3 extends over 15 amino acids. The CDR3 region is CASSLAGGAGYGYTF. As DNA, the CDR3 is TGTGCCAGCAGCTTAGCAGGGGGCGCCGGCTATGGCTACACCTTC.

The chain links TRBV5-1 to TRBJ2-3; 7 nucleotides line up with TRBD2. V dropped 6 bases and J dropped 0; count of bases not matched to a gene: 4. This CDR3 contains 14 residues. Germline V gene lookup returns CDR1 SGHRS and CDR2 YFSETQ. In DNA, the CDR3 is TGCGCCAGCAATGGGGGAGGGAGCACAGATACGCAGTATTTT. Protein sequence: CASNGGGSTDTQYF.

This clone has a handful of counts. V is TRBV28 and J is TRBJ1-5, with D unresolved. From germline, CDR1 is MDHEN and CDR2 SYDVKM. Trimming removed 5 bases at V and 0 bases at J, with 8 bases between. CDR3 length: 14 amino acids. This chain's CDR3 is CASSPHYSNQPQHF. CDR3 DNA: TGTGCCAGCAGTCCCCACTATAGCAATCAGCCCCAGCATTTT.

The rearrangement joins TRBV7-6 to TRBJ2-1; 12 bases line up with TRBD2. J lost 7 bases, V lost 6 bases, and 7 bases had no gene match. Germline values: CDR1 SGHVS, CDR2 FNYEAQ. This CDR3 region has 15 residues. For the CDR3, the DNA is TGTGCCAGCAGACCCTGGACTAGCGGGACAAATGAGCAGTTCTTC. Translation gives CASRPWTSGTNEQFF.

This CDR3 is CASSLLGQMNTGELFF. DNA for the CDR3: TGCGCCAGCAGCTTACTGGGACAGATGAACACCGGGGAGCTGTTTTTT. V and J are TRBV5-1 and TRBJ2-2, with 7 positions matching TRBD1. This CDR3 has 16 residues. Germline CDR1 and CDR2: SGHRS and YFSETQ. J lost 1 base, V lost 2 bases, and 5 bases had no gene match.

The chain employs TRBV4-1 and TRBJ2-4; D unresolved. This CDR3 has 18 amino acids. Germline V lookup: CDR1 MGHRA, CDR2 YSYEKL. V dropped 0 bases and J dropped 0 bases, with 15 bases sitting between them. CDR3 DNA sequence: TGCGCCAGCAGCCAAGATTTTGTACCGTTGAAAGCCAAAAACATTCAGTACTTC. Protein sequence: CASSQDFVPLKAKNIQYF.

This clone was seen a few times. The sample has other DNA sequences that encode this CDR3 too. The gene calls are TRBV18 and TRBJ2-5; 10 bases are a match to TRBD2. J gave up 3 bases and V 1 base, and 5 bases lay outside the gene matches. This CDR3 spans 16 amino acids. Germline V gene data show CDR1 as KGHSH and CDR2 as LQKENI. CDR3 nucleotide sequence: TGTGCCAGCTCACCACTAGCGGGAGGACCCGAAGAGACCCAGTACTTC. It yields the protein CASSPLAGGPEETQYF.

Comment on this clone: A much larger clone differs from this one at a single base, so this may be a read error. The genes are TRBV5-4 and TRBJ2-3; D may be TRBD1 (5 bases). The CDR3 length is 13 residues. V dropped 2 bases and J dropped 1 base, with 5 bases sitting between them. Germline V gene lookup returns CDR1 SGHNT and CDR2 YYREEE (reference sequence). The CDR3 protein is CASSLQGTDTQYF. Written as DNA, the CDR3 is TGTGCCAGCAGCTTACAGGGCACAGATACGCAGTATTTT. The full variable domain, rest sourced from reference TRBV5-4 and TRBJ2-3, is ETGVTQSPTHLIKTRGQQVTLRCSSQSGHNTVSWYQQALGQGPQFIFQYYREEENGRGNFPPRFSGLQFPNYSSELNVNALELDDSALYLCASSLQGTDTQYFGPGTRLTVL.

This rearrangement joins TRBV5-6 to TRBJ1-6; D is uncertain. Germline CDR1 is SGHDT and CDR2 is YYEEEE. This CDR3 comprises 16 residues. The ends were cut back, 4 bases at V and 6 bases at J, with 17 bases in the middle. The CDR3 nucleotides read TGTGCCAGCAGCGCCCCAAGGGTATCGGGTAATTCACCCCTCCACTTT. It encodes CASSAPRVSGNSPLHF.

The genes are TRBV27 and TRBJ2-7, with D unclear. There are 13 residues in the CDR3. Trimming stripped 5 bases from V and 4 bases from J, with 12 bases between. Per the germline V gene, CDR1 is MNHEY and CDR2 is SMNVEV (reference sequence). The CDR3 nucleotides read TGTGCCAGCAGTCCGACCGCTAGTTACGAGCAGTACTTC. It yields the protein CASSPTASYEQYF.

V is TRBV5-1 and J is TRBJ1-1; no firm D call. The germline V and J ends were trimmed by 7 bases and 7 bases, with 20 bases remaining between them. The CDR3 covers 14 residues. Germline V CDR1 and CDR2: SGHRS, YFSETQ. In DNA form, the CDR3 reads TGCGCCAGCCGAGATGTGAACGCCGCGTTTGAAGCTTTCTTT. Amino acids: CASRDVNAAFEAFF.

The chain combines TRBV7-8 with TRBJ2-2; TRBD2 matches at 8 bases. In germline, CDR1 is SGHVS, CDR2 FQNEAQ. The CDR3 is 15 amino acids. The V and J ends lost 3 bases and 0 bases, in that order; junction bases with no gene match: 0. In DNA form, the CDR3 reads TGTGCCAGCAGCTTTAGCGGGACGAACACCGGGGAGCTGTTTTTT. It codes for CASSFSGTNTGELFF.

This rearrangement joins TRBV27 to TRBJ2-7; D is unclear. The germline V gene encodes CDR1 MNHEY and CDR2 SMNVEV (reference sequence). The CDR3 length is 15 residues. V was shortened by 1 base and J by 6 bases, with 16 bases between the two germline ends. CDR3 sequence: CASSLWAPLKSEQYF. CDR3 DNA sequence: TGTGCCAGCAGTTTATGGGCACCCCTGAAATCCGAGCAGTACTTC.

The table lists this clone with a few counts. The gene calls are TRBV19 and TRBJ2-2; 8 nucleotides line up with TRBD1. The CDR3 has 14 amino acids. The trim removed 10 bases at V and 3 bases at J, leaving 7 bases unmatched. Per the germline V gene, CDR1 is LNHDA and CDR2 is SQIVND (reference sequence). The DNA for the CDR3 is TGTGCCACCTCCGAGGGACAGGACACCGGGGAGCTGTTTTTT. Protein: CATSEGQDTGELFF.

V gene TRBV11-2 combines with J gene TRBJ2-7, with D unresolved. Germline V gene sequence: CDR1 SGHAT, CDR2 FQNNGV. The CDR3 spans 14 residues. The ends were cut back, 6 bases at V and 0 bases at J, with 12 bases in the middle. The CDR3 region is CASRPSRFSYEQYF. In DNA, the CDR3 is TGTGCCAGCAGGCCCAGCAGATTCTCCTACGAGCAGTACTTC.

Points on this clone: Distinct nucleotide sequences in the sample also encode this CDR3. This chain uses TRBV7-9 with TRBJ1-1; D unresolved. V lost 1 base, J lost 2 bases, and 5 bases lay in between. Germline V gives CDR1 SEHNR, CDR2 FQNEAQ (reference sequence). This CDR3 is 13 amino acids long. For the CDR3, the DNA is TGTGCCAGCAGCTTAGACGTAAACACTGAAGCTTTCTTT. Its protein is CASSLDVNTEAFF. Drawing the rest from reference TRBV7-9 and TRBJ1-1, the complete variable domain is DTGVSQNPRHKITKRGQNVTFRCDPISEHNRLYWYRQTLGQGPEFLTYFQNEAQLEKSRLLSDRFSAERPKGSFSTLEIQRTEQGDSAMYLCASSLDVNTEAFFGQGTRLTVV.

This rearrangement joins TRBV7-6 to TRBJ1-1; 7 bases are shared with TRBD1. The junction had 6 bases not matched to a gene; V was cut back by 5 bases and J by 3 bases. Germline V gives CDR1 SGHVS, CDR2 FNYEAQ. The length of the CDR3 is 14 residues. The CDR3 bases are TGTGCCAGCAGCCCTAGGCAGGGGGACACTGAAGCTTTCTTT. It encodes CASSPRQGDTEAFF.